The present entry profiles one T cell receptor beta chain with its context. As yet, its antigen is unknown. Adult donors, all healthy and HIV-negative, had no recent acute infections or vaccinations. Partitioning of CD4+ cells yielded a CD45RA+ naive subset and a CD45RA-negative memory subset. The CDR3 is 14 amino acids. CDR1 SGHTA and CDR2 FQGNSA come from the germline V gene. Between the trimmed V and J ends, which lost 2 bases and 2 bases, there was a span of 8 bases. The data belong to a study of shared clonotypes between healthy human individuals. The data were produced by immunoSEQ multiplex PCR, yet TCRdb's version contains in-frame clones alone and is incomplete. The data contain over a million clones, about four fifths of them singletons. Study-level results: Sorted-subset sequencing was shown by rarefaction to be incomplete despite large depth.

The genes are TRBV7-2 and TRBJ2-3; D is uncertain. This sequence originates from a man between 18 and 29 years old in good health. Some clones in this sample may be carry-over from other donors' samples. The specimen sequenced was memory CD4+ T cells from PBMCs. Subset defined: CD45RA-negative fraction. The CDR3 is CASSLMGTTDTQYF. For the CDR3, the DNA is TGTGCCAGCAGCTTAATGGGAACCACAGATACGCAGTATTTT.